These T cell receptor beta chains were read from a single sample in a study of CD8 T cells in ankylosing spondylitis. TCRdb ran MiXCR on the 5' RACE reads and lists one entry per CDR3 protein. Here the sample spans 700,000 to 1,000,000 distinct CDR3 sequences, 12% being singletons. The sequenced sample was blood, either unsorted or a sorted T cell fraction (not recorded which). The receptors stem from a male donor with ankylosing spondylitis. The CDR3 runs from the conserved cysteine through the conserved F or W.

J: TRBJ2-3
V: TRBV10-3
CDR3: CAISGGTSATDTQYF

J: TRBJ1-1
V: TRBV27
CDR3: CASSWGSGTEAFF

J: TRBJ1-2
V: TRBV7-2
CDR3: CASSMTGLRGGYTF

J: TRBJ2-3
V: TRBV29-1
CDR3: CSVELSGSGTDTQYF

J: TRBJ1-2
V: TRBV5-1
CDR3: CASSLDSGDVYGYTF

J: TRBJ2-5
V: TRBV4-3
CDR3: CASSQTGKQETQYF

J: TRBJ2-7
V: TRBV7-9
CDR3: CASTAAGVAYEQYF

J: TRBJ2-3
V: TRBV29-1
CDR3: CSVGGAGGSTDTQYF

J: TRBJ1-1
V: TRBV20-1
CDR3: CSGRGSMNTAAFF

J: TRBJ2-1
V: TRBV5-1
CDR3: CASSLGGAGGNEQFF

J: TRBJ2-1
V: TRBV6-1
CDR3: CASSPSGLLYYNEQFF

J: TRBJ1-4
V: TRBV4-1
CDR3: CASSQDRAAGLGEKLFF

J: TRBJ2-1
V: TRBV5-1
CDR3: CASSGGGAFYNEKFF

J: TRBJ2-1
V: TRBV20-1
CDR3: CSARPPRRDSERYNEQFF

J: TRBJ2-1
V: TRBV5-1
CDR3: CASRMDRVDEQFF

J: TRBJ2-3
V: TRBV20-1
CDR3: CSARGQGAFADTQYF

J: TRBJ2-7
V: TRBV5-6
CDR3: CASSLYRGQFIAYEQYF

J: TRBJ1-1
V: TRBV29-1
CDR3: CSVVREEGTEAFF

J: TRBJ1-3
V: TRBV15
CDR3: CATSPPFGSGNTIYF

J: TRBJ1-5
V: TRBV19
CDR3: CASSIFGSSNQPQHF

J: TRBJ2-7
V: TRBV4-3
CDR3: CASSPTVIKAYEQYF

J: TRBJ2-5
V: TRBV29-1
CDR3: CSADPQEVPETQYF

J: TRBJ1-2
V: TRBV7-9
CDR3: CASSLGGSLHGYTF

J: TRBJ2-7
V: TRBV3-1
CDR3: CASSQEREFSEQYF

J: TRBJ1-3
V: TRBV5-1
CDR3: CASSSRTGGSIHTIYF

J: TRBJ2-3
V: TRBV7-7
CDR3: CASSLAGLSDTQYF

J: TRBJ1-2
V: TRBV4-2
CDR3: CAMSPRLGSGYTF

J: TRBJ2-5
V: TRBV7-9
CDR3: CASSLARDRTQETQYF

J: TRBJ2-6
V: TRBV5-6
CDR3: CASSLDRFSGANVLTF

J: TRBJ2-4
V: TRBV5-1
CDR3: CASRVGRGNIQYF

J: TRBJ1-2
V: TRBV6-2/TRBV6-3
CDR3: CASSTQSGTGDGYTF

J: TRBJ2-7
V: TRBV20-1
CDR3: CSGTRLAGVEQYF

J: TRBJ2-7
V: TRBV5-6
CDR3: CASSLGAGQTSYEQYF

J: TRBJ1-6
V: TRBV7-9
CDR3: CASSYERNNSPLHF

J: TRBJ1-1
V: TRBV5-1
CDR3: CASSLDPEGTEAFF

J: TRBJ2-1
V: TRBV10-3
CDR3: CAISALGDSYNEQFF

J: TRBJ1-1
V: TRBV20-1
CDR3: CSARERDRGFTEAFF

J: TRBJ2-7
V: TRBV7-9
CDR3: CASSLDFSYEQYF

J: TRBJ2-7
V: TRBV5-1
CDR3: CASSAAGSEMNEQYF

J: TRBJ2-1
V: TRBV6-2/TRBV6-3
CDR3: CASSFIGTSVTLGYNEQFF

J: TRBJ2-3
V: TRBV4-3
CDR3: CASSRGGGLAGPTDTQYF

J: TRBJ2-1
V: TRBV7-9
CDR3: CASSEGVWRYNEQFF

J: TRBJ1-4
V: TRBV7-2
CDR3: CASSLLRTGAEKLFF

J: TRBJ2-3
V: TRBV7-2
CDR3: CASSPVRDTQYF

J: TRBJ1-4
V: TRBV4-3
CDR3: CASSQGTSANEKLFF

J: TRBJ2-2
V: TRBV19
CDR3: CASNPAERAGELFF